This TCR beta chain appears in the sequencing data of a study of a mutant IDH1 vaccine in newly diagnosed glioma. Time point indicated: week 11, during vaccination. The vaccine gave 300 ug of a 20-mer mutant IDH1 peptide subcutaneously per dose. New WHO grade 3 or 4 astrocytomas that were IDH1-mutant and ATRX-lost occurred in the donors. Produced via immunoSEQ multiplex PCR; TCRdb's table is partial and in-frame only. Of about 61,000 clones listed, 75% to 85% are singletons. A note on this clone: Its specificity is unknown.

The sample was PBMCs, taken from a glioma patient whose treatment included an IDH1 peptide vaccine. The TCR was taken from a middle-aged man with glioma.

CDR3 DNA: TGTGCCAGCAGCTTAAACCCGGACGGCCCCTACGAGCAGTACTTC. Protein sequence: CASSLNPDGPYEQYF. The chain links TRBV7-3 to TRBJ2-7; D unclear. Germline V gene lookup returns CDR1 SGHTA and CDR2 FQGTGA. Trimming took 1 base from V and 2 from J, leaving 12 bases between them. The CDR3 consists of 15 residues.